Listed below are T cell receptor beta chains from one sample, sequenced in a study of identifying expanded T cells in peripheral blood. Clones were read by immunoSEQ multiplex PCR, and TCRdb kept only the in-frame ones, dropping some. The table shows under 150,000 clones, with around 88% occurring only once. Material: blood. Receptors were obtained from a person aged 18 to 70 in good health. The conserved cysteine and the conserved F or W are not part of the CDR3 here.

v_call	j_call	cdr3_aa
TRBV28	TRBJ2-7	ASSKRGGLVEQY
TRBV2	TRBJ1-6	ASRGSYNSPLH
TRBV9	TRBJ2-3	ASSVPQQSTGTQY
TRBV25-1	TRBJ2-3	ASSEGGSRTDTQY
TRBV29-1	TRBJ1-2	SADDPTGNYGYT
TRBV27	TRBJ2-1	AVSQRGIYNEQF
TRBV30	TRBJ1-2	ASSRDTKNYGYT
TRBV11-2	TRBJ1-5	ASSLVPIGSQPQH
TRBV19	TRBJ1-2	ASSNLDYGYT
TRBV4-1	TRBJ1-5	ASSPYPYSNQPQH
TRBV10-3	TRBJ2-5	AISEGVGTNQETQY
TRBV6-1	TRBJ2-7	ASGGTSGIGYEQY
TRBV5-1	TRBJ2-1	ASSLDGVEQF
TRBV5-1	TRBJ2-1	ASSPGGGGPSPEQF
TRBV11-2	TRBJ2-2	ASSLGSTQF
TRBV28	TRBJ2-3	ASRGPGRQPSSTDTQY
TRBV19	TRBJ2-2	ASSMSQAGTGELF
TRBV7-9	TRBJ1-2	ASSLQGTGGYT
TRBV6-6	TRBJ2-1	ASTPGRYNEQF
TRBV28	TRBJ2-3	ASRRQGARTDTQY
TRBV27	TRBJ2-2	ASSLSGFVGELF
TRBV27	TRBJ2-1	ASSFFGANEQF
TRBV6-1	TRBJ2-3	ASTEVAGGTDTQY
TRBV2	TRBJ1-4	ASNYATNEKLF
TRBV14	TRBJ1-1	ASSRPGTNTEAF
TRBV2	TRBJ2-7	ASSLDTTYEQY
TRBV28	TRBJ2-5	ASSSRLAGDRETQY
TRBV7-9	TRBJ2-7	ASSPQGKVGEQY
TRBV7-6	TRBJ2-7	ASSLVGGSYEQY
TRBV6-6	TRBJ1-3	ASSYLRNTIY
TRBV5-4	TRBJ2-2	ASSPGGFTGELF
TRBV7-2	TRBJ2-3	ASSLRGLTDTQY
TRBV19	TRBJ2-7	ASSISTGSSYEQY
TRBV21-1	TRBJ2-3	ASSKENSTDTQY
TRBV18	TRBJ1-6	ASSPGRDSNSPLH
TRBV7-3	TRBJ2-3	ASSSGRTDTQY
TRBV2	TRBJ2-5	ASRGTSGSRVETQY
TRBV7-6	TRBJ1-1	ASSLNRGTTEAF
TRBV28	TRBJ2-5	ASSGQGPETQY
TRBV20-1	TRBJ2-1	SAIREYEQF
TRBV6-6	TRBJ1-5	ASIQTSGNQPQH
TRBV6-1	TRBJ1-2	ASSEIGGLRGYT
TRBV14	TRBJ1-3	ASSQAPAGTGNTIY
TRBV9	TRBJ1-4	ASSPTDTEKLF
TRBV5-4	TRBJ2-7	ASSLELVACLPYYEQY
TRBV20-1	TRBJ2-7	SALDSYEQY
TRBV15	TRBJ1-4	ATRGGYDYEKLF
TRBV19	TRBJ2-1	ASSIRTEAYNEQF
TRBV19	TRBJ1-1	AAQDFYRTEAF
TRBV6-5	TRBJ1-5	ASPKQGRGNQPQH
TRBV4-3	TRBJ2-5	ASSRSLGGHQETQY
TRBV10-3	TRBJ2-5	AISDRGKTGGIQETQY
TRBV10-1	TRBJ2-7	ASSESGARSYYEQY
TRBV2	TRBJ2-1	ASSLASSYNEQF
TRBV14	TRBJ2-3	ASSQDGLVSDTQY
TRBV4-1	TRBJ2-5	ASSHGTGFETQY
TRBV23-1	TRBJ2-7	ASRQSLRDEQY
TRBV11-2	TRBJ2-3	ASREGGTDTQY